The sequence of this T cell receptor (beta chain) was determined in a study of T cell repertoires in cytomegalovirus infection. TCRdb reanalysed the reads using MiXCR and keeps one entry per CDR3 protein. Of roughly 180,000 distinct CDR3 sequences in the sample, about a sixth were seen once. Germline V gives CDR1 SEHNR, CDR2 FQNEAQ (reference sequence). V was clipped by 2 bases and J by 0 bases, with 14 bases between them. The CDR3 spans 16 residues. Sequenced sample: CD8+ T cells from PBMCs. The source is a human donor in good health (CMV status not recorded). Some clones in this sample may be carry-over from other donors' samples. The V and J genes are TRBV7-9 and TRBJ2-7; no reliable D call. Written as DNA, the CDR3 is TGTGCCAGCAGCTTACCCCCCGGCCGACCCTCCTACGAGCAGTACTTC. It specifies CASSLPPGRPSYEQYF.